The T cell receptor beta chain under discussion was sequenced for a study of OX40 agonist ivuxolimab in advanced cancers. Assay: immunoSEQ multiplex PCR; the TCRdb copy retains only in-frame clones and omits some. The sample lists 65,000 to 90,000 clones; around nine tenths were seen once. After removal of 6 bases from V and 8 bases from J, the junction contained 9 bases not matched to a gene. The germline gives CDR1 LNHDA, CDR2 SQIVND (reference sequence). This CDR3 comprises 14 residues. The table lists this clone with a few counts. The antigen is undetermined. Notes on the study in general: People who partly responded at 0.1-3.0 mg/kg had some of the least clonal expansion seen. In general, CD8+ T cells held more expanded clones than CD4+ did, on average.

The receptor comes from an adult with an advanced solid tumor such as melanoma, head and neck, liver or kidney cancer. Sequences were derived from CD4+ or CD8+ T cells sorted from blood, sampled in a trial of the OX40 agonist ivuxolimab. V gene TRBV19 combines with J gene TRBJ2-1, with TRBD1 matching over 8 bases. The CDR3 DNA follows: TGTGCCAGTAGAAGGACAGGGCAGCGCGATGAGCAGTTCTTC. Translated: CASRRTGQRDEQFF.